These 30 T cell receptor beta chains originate from one sample sequenced in a study of identical twins. TCRdb reanalysed the 5' RACE reads using MiXCR and keeps one entry per CDR3 protein. The sample lists hundreds of thousands of distinct CDR3 sequences, 6.5% to 8.5% occurring once. In addition, the sample was reused for a study of yellow fever vaccine responses in identical twins.

The sample was memory (CD45RO+) T cells sorted from blood. Receptors were obtained from a woman between 18 and 30 years old in good health.

There are many counts of this clonotype. The genes are TRBV5-1 and TRBJ2-7, with D tentatively TRBD1 (6 bases). V lost 3 bases and J 2 bases, leaving 12 bases between the germline ends. CDR1 is SGHRS, CDR2 YFSETQ, per germline. The CDR3 consists of 14 residues. The CDR3 region is CASSSPGQAYEQYF. CDR3 nucleotide sequence: TGCGCCAGCAGCTCCCCGGGACAAGCCTACGAGCAGTACTTC.

The chain combines TRBV3-1 with TRBJ1-4, with 11 bases aligning to TRBD1. There are 15 residues in the CDR3. After removal of 2 bases from V and 7 bases from J, the junction contained 3 bases not matched to a gene. The germline V gene encodes CDR1 LGHDT and CDR2 YNNKEL (reference sequence). CDR3 sequence (DNA): TGTGCCAGCAGCCAATGGGACAGGGGGAGTGAAAAACTGTTTTTT. Translating it yields CASSQWDRGSEKLFF.

In this sample, this clonotype turned up many times. CDR3 loop: CASSLRAVEDTQYF. The CDR3 bases are TGCGCCAGCAGCTTACGAGCGGTGGAAGATACGCAGTATTTT. This chain connects TRBV5-1 to TRBJ2-3, with D maybe TRBD2 (5 bases). The CDR3 contains 14 residues. CDR1 is SGHRS and CDR2 is YFSETQ in the germline V gene. V lost 2 bases to trimming and J lost 5 bases, with 12 bases between them.

This clonotype occurred once. The genes are TRBV4-3 and TRBJ2-1, with 11 bases matching TRBD2. Germline V gives CDR1 LGHNA, CDR2 YSLEER. V shed 2 bases, J shed 2 bases, and the junction held 8 bases outside the gene matches. This CDR3 comprises 18 residues. The CDR3 reads CASSQKLAGGRAYNEQFF. CDR3 nucleotide sequence: TGCGCCAGCAGCCAAAAATTAGCGGGAGGGAGAGCCTACAATGAGCAGTTCTTC.

This clonotype came up a few times. The gene calls are TRBV9 and TRBJ2-5; TRBD1 might be the D (6 bases). The CDR3 runs 15 residues. Germline loops: CDR1 SGDLS, CDR2 YYNGEE. V was trimmed by 4 bases and J by 7 bases, leaving 20 bases between them. CDR3 in amino acids: CASSRDRQALGTQYF. Here the CDR3 DNA reads TGTGCCAGCAGCAGAGACCGACAGGCCCTCGGGACCCAGTACTTC. The full variable domain, completed using reference TRBV9 and TRBJ2-5, is DSGVTQTPKHLITATGQRVTLRCSPRSGDLSVYWYQQSLDQGLQFLIQYYNGEERAKGNILERFSAQQFPDLHSELNLSSLELGDSALYFCASSRDRQALGTQYFGPGTRLLVL.

The sample holds a few counts of this clonotype. The chain joins TRBV2 to TRBJ2-1, with D maybe TRBD1 (6 bases). V shed 4 bases and J shed 3 bases, with 10 bases lying between them. The CDR3 is made up of 14 amino acids. Germline V gene sequence: CDR1 SNHLY, CDR2 FYNNEI. The DNA for the CDR3 is TGTGCCAGCAGTGGGACAGCTATCTACAATGAGCAGTTCTTC. Translated, it gives CASSGTAIYNEQFF.

This clonotype has at least ten counts. J is TRBJ2-1 and V is TRBV29-1; TRBD2 matches at 14 bases. The V gene end was trimmed by 2 bases and the J gene end by 1 base; junction bases not matched to a gene: 4. CDR3 size: 17 residues. The germline V gene encodes CDR1 SQVTM and CDR2 ANQGSEA. Here the CDR3 reads CSVELGTSGRSYNEQFF. For the CDR3, the DNA is TGCAGCGTTGAATTGGGGACTAGCGGGAGATCCTACAATGAGCAGTTCTTC.

This clonotype was counted only a few times. This sequence joins TRBV21-1 and TRBJ2-3; TRBD2, the table's D call, was not compared with the DNA. TRBV21-1 is deemed a pseudogene. The CDR3 spans 19 residues. The CDR3 bases are TGTGCCAGCAGCAAAAAAACCCCCCGCCAGGGCTGGGTCACAGATACGCAGTATTTT. Protein product: CASSKKTPRQGWVTDTQYF.

This clonotype was seen more than once but under ten times. The chain is built from TRBV6-2 or TRBV6-3 and TRBJ1-1, with 9 bases that match TRBD1. Per the germline V gene, CDR1 is MNHEY and CDR2 is SVGEGT. The CDR3 is 16 amino acids. V was pared by 4 bases and J by 2 bases, with 8 bases of the junction left unmatched. The CDR3 bases are TGTGCCAGCAGTTCAATTGCGGACAGGGGAAACACTGAAGCTTTCTTT. As protein: CASSSIADRGNTEAFF.

This clonotype showed up just a few times. The chain is built from TRBV14 and TRBJ2-7, with unresolved D. Between the trimmed V and J ends, which lost 0 bases and 3 bases, there was a span of 6 bases. The CDR3 totals 13 residues. From germline, CDR1 is SGHDN and CDR2 FVKESK. The CDR3 protein is CASSQDLSYEQYF. As DNA, the CDR3 is TGTGCCAGCAGCCAAGATTTGAGCTACGAGCAGTACTTC.

In this sample, this clonotype turned up many times. The V call is TRBV28, the J call TRBJ2-5; D is unclear. Germline CDR1 MDHEN, CDR2 SYDVKM. The CDR3 runs to 11 residues. The ends were cut back, 8 bases at V and 0 bases at J, with 4 bases in the middle. The CDR3 coding sequence is TGTGCCAGCGGATACCAAGAGACCCAGTACTTC. Translating it yields CASGYQETQYF.

This clonotype was seen at least ten times. CDR3 protein: CASSPPGSSYNEQFF. The DNA for the CDR3 is TGTGCCAGCAGTCCTCCCGGGAGCTCCTACAATGAGCAGTTCTTC. V and J are TRBV28 and TRBJ2-1, with D possibly being TRBD2 (6 bases). CDR3 length equals 15 residues. Germline CDR1 and CDR2: MDHEN and SYDVKM. V was pared by 5 bases and J by 0 bases, with 11 bases between.

The V and J genes are TRBV5-1 and TRBJ1-4, with D possibly matching TRBD1 (5 bases). The CDR3 runs to 14 residues. V was trimmed by 4 bases and J by 5 bases, leaving 12 bases between them. Germline V gene data show CDR1 as SGHRS and CDR2 as YFSETQ. CDR3 sequence reads: CASSLTGLNEKLFF. For the CDR3, the DNA is TGCGCCAGCAGCCTAACGGGGCTGAATGAAAAACTGTTTTTT. Full variable domain (remainder filled in from reference TRBV5-1 and TRBJ1-4): KAGVTQTPRYLIKTRGQQVTLSCSPISGHRSVSWYQQTPGQGLQFLFEYFSETQRNKGNFPGRFSGRQFSNSRSEMNVSTLELGDSALYLCASSLTGLNEKLFFGSGTQLSVL.

The chain uses TRBV4-1 and TRBJ1-4; D unresolved. CDR1 and CDR2 (germline): MGHRA, YSYEKL. The CDR3 has 16 amino acids. V lost 2 bases to trimming and J lost 5 bases, with 15 bases between them. CDR3 loop: CASSQTTQAKNEKLFF. Here the CDR3 DNA reads TGCGCCAGCAGCCAAACCACGCAGGCCAAGAATGAAAAACTGTTTTTT.

The sample holds many counts of this clonotype. The chain couples TRBV7-8 to TRBJ1-5; possible D gene TRBD1, 5 bases. CDR1 and CDR2 (germline): SGHVS, FQNEAQ. The CDR3 loop spans 16 amino acids. The V gene lost 5 bases and the J gene lost 0 bases, with 14 bases spanning the gap. CDR3 DNA: TGTGCCAGCAGCAGTAGTTCGGGGGATAGCAATCAGCCCCAGCATTTT. Amino acids: CASSSSSGDSNQPQHF. The full variable domain, completed using reference TRBV7-8 and TRBJ1-5, is GAGVSQSPRYKVAKRGQDVALRCDPISGHVSLFWYQQALGQGPEFLTYFQNEAQLDKSGLPSDRFFAERPEGSVSTLKIQRTQQEDSAVYLCASSSSSGDSNQPQHFGDGTRLSIL.

Ten or more counts support this clonotype. In nucleotides, the CDR3 is TGTGCCAGCACAGAGGAAGTTGCCGGGGAGCTGTTTTTT. Translation gives CASTEEVAGELFF. The chain couples TRBV2 to TRBJ2-2; no clear D gene. V lost 7 bases and J 6 bases, leaving 12 bases between the germline ends. The CDR3 is 13 residues long. Per the germline V gene, CDR1 is SNHLY and CDR2 is FYNNEI.

Only a few counts were recorded for this clonotype. CDR3 bases: TGTGCCAGCAGCCAGGACATTGGGGCCAACGTCCTGACTTTC. This sequence encodes CASSQDIGANVLTF. This chain connects TRBV5-5 to TRBJ2-6; D may be TRBD1 (5 bases). Looked up from germline, CDR1 is SGHKS and CDR2 is YYEKEE (reference sequence). Trimming left V 4 bases short and J 3 bases short, with 8 bases between. The CDR3 extends over 14 amino acids.

This clonotype was seen at least ten times. The chain carries TRBV11-2 and TRBJ2-3, with D unclear. V was shortened by 1 base and J by 7 bases, with 6 bases between the two germline ends. Germline CDR1 reads SGHAT; CDR2 reads FQNNGV. This CDR3 is built from 12 residues. The CDR3 bases are TGTGCCAGCAGCTTAGTGGGTTATACGCAGTATTTT. Protein product: CASSLVGYTQYF.

This clonotype showed up many times. The chain couples TRBV20-1 to TRBJ1-1, with a possible D match to TRBD1 (5 bases). Germline CDR1 is DFQATT and CDR2 is SNEGSKA (reference sequence). V lost 0 bases and J lost 4, with 15 bases in between. The CDR3 consists of 15 residues. The CDR3 nucleotides are TGCAGTGCTAGAGATACGGGAAGGGGACTCACTGAAGCTTTCTTT. The encoded protein is CSARDTGRGLTEAFF.

This clonotype came up a few times. The rearrangement links TRBV29-1 to TRBJ2-5; weak D call: TRBD1 (5 bases). The CDR3 is 12 amino acids. Germline V gene data show CDR1 as SQVTM and CDR2 as ANQGSEA. Between the trimmed V and J ends, which lost 7 bases and 1 base, there was a span of 10 bases. The CDR3 DNA follows: TGCAGCGCCGGCAGGGCCCAAGAGACCCAGTACTTC. It encodes CSAGRAQETQYF.

This chain uses TRBV5-1 with TRBJ2-5; 9 bases map to TRBD2. CDR3 length: 17 amino acids. Per the germline V gene, CDR1 is SGHRS and CDR2 is YFSETQ. J gave up 1 base and V 0 bases, and 7 bases lay outside the gene matches. The CDR3 nucleotides are TGCGCCAGCAGCTTGGGAGCGGGGGGCCTATTCCAAGAGACCCAGTACTTC. It translates to CASSLGAGGLFQETQYF.

There are a few counts of this clonotype. This chain links TRBV20-1 with TRBJ1-4; D ambiguous. V was cut by 3 bases and J by 5 bases, with 10 bases left in between. Germline loops: CDR1 DFQATT, CDR2 SNEGSKA (reference sequence). CDR3 length equals 13 residues. The CDR3 here is CSASIGNNEKLFF. The CDR3, as DNA: TGCAGTGCTAGTATTGGTAACAATGAAAAACTGTTTTTT.

This clonotype appeared a few times. The chain uses TRBV6-2 or TRBV6-3 and TRBJ2-7, with D perhaps TRBD1 (7 bases). CDR1 and CDR2 from the germline V gene are MNHEY and SVGEGT. The CDR3 runs to 13 residues. Deletions cut 4 bases from V and 3 bases from J, with 10 bases between. CDR3 loop: CASSFRGVYEQYF. DNA for the CDR3: TGTGCCAGCAGTTTCAGGGGGGTCTACGAGCAGTACTTC.

In this sample, this clonotype turned up many times. This chain joins TRBV12-3 or TRBV12-4 and TRBJ2-5; D call uncertain. This CDR3 contains 12 residues. V lost 3 bases and J lost 6, with 8 bases in between. CDR3 residues: CASSFGLKTQYF. The CDR3 DNA reads as TGTGCCAGCAGTTTCGGTTTGAAGACCCAGTACTTC.

This clonotype was found a few times. The rearrangement joins TRBV4-3 to TRBJ2-2, with 10 bases fitting TRBD1. From germline, CDR1 is LGHNA and CDR2 YSLEER. Germline trimming cut 4 bases from V and 5 bases from J; bases unmatched to any gene: 1. The CDR3 runs to 14 residues. The CDR3 loop is CASSRDRGTGELFF. The CDR3 DNA is TGCGCCAGCAGCCGGGACAGGGGTACCGGGGAGCTGTTTTTT.

The J gene is TRBJ2-1, the V gene TRBV4-2; the match to TRBD2 covers 8 bases. The J segment lost 1 base and the V segment lost 0 bases, leaving 8 bases of the junction unmatched. Looked up from germline, CDR1 is LGHNA and CDR2 is YNFKEQ. The CDR3 sequence is 18 residues long. The CDR3 nucleotides are TGTGCCAGCAGCCAAGATATGATGCGGGAGGTTTCCTACAATGAGCAGTTCTTC. Protein: CASSQDMMREVSYNEQFF.

V gene TRBV20-1 combines with J gene TRBJ2-1, with 10 nucleotides matching TRBD2. This CDR3 has 14 amino acids. The V and J ends lost 5 bases and 6 bases, in that order; junction bases with no gene match: 7. The germline gives CDR1 DFQATT, CDR2 SNEGSKA (reference sequence). Here the CDR3 reads CSAPIAGGPNEQFF. In DNA, the CDR3 is TGCAGTGCTCCAATAGCGGGGGGTCCCAATGAGCAGTTCTTC.

The sample holds a few counts of this clonotype. The chain links TRBV29-1 to TRBJ1-1; maybe TRBD1 (6 bases). This CDR3 comprises 13 residues. Germline V gene lookup returns CDR1 SQVTM and CDR2 ANQGSEA. The V end lost 5 bases, the J end lost 3 bases, and 13 bases lay between the germline ends. CDR3 protein: CSVTRAGDTEAFF. CDR3 bases: TGCAGCGTTACCAGGGCAGGGGACACTGAAGCTTTCTTT.

This clonotype was counted ten times or more. V gene TRBV5-1 combines with J gene TRBJ1-4; D perhaps matches TRBD1 (6 bases). The CDR3 length is 14 residues. Germline CDR1 and CDR2: SGHRS and YFSETQ. V lost 4 bases and J 8 bases, leaving 15 bases between the germline ends. CDR3 nucleotides: TGCGCCAGCAGCCCCGGGACATTTGGGGAAAAACTGTTTTTT. Translating it yields CASSPGTFGEKLFF. The complete variable domain, with remaining parts taken from reference TRBV5-1 and TRBJ1-4, reads KAGVTQTPRYLIKTRGQQVTLSCSPISGHRSVSWYQQTPGQGLQFLFEYFSETQRNKGNFPGRFSGRQFSNSRSEMNVSTLELGDSALYLCASSPGTFGEKLFFGSGTQLSVL.

V and J are TRBV6-2 or TRBV6-3 and TRBJ2-1; the match to TRBD2 covers 11 bases. With V trimmed by 1 base and J by 6 bases, 17 bases remained unmatched. Germline CDR1 reads MNHEY; CDR2 reads SVGEGT. CDR3 length equals 20 residues. The CDR3 nucleotides are TGTGCCAGCAGTTACTGGGCGGAAATACATAGCGGGGGGGCTGTCAATGAGCAGTTCTTC. Amino acid sequence: CASSYWAEIHSGGAVNEQFF.